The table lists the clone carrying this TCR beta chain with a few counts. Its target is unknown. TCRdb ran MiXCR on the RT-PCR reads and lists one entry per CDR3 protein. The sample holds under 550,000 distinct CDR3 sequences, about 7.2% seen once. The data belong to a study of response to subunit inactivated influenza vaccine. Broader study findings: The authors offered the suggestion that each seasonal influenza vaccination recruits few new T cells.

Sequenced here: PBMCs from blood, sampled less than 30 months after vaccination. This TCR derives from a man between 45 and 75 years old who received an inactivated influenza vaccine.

CDR3 sequence (DNA): TGTGCCACCTCGGCAAGCGGACAGGGGAGAGAGACCCAGTACTTC. This sequence encodes CATSASGQGRETQYF. The chain has TRBV6-2 or TRBV6-3 and TRBJ2-5; TRBD1 matches 9 bases. J gave up 4 bases and V 10 bases, and 13 bases lay outside the gene matches. Germline loops: CDR1 MNHEY, CDR2 SVGEGT. The CDR3 runs 15 residues.